The entry below describes one TCR beta chain. This record belongs to a study of blood T cell repertoires in COVID-19. A case of COVID-19 had been met by exposed participants within 2 weeks before study entry. Data came from immunoSEQ multiplex PCR; TCRdb stores just in-frame clones and leaves some out. The table has approximately 200,000 clones, 65% to 90% seen once. This sequence was found in a woman between 25 and 40 years old who had been exposed to COVID-19. Sequences were obtained from PBMCs or T cells enriched from blood (not recorded which).

For the CDR3, the DNA is TGCGCCAGCAGCTTGGGGACAACATGGGGGCCCACAACTAATGAAAAACTGTTTTTT. Its translation is CASSLGTTWGPTTNEKLFF. The chain carries TRBV5-1 and TRBJ1-4; D perhaps matches TRBD1 (6 bases). The CDR3 contains 19 residues. V shed 0 bases and J shed 0 bases, with 18 bases lying between them. Per the germline V gene, CDR1 is SGHRS and CDR2 is YFSETQ.